These 9 T cell receptor beta chains came from one sample sequenced in a study of siplizumab effects on memory and regulatory T cells (dated by TCRdb to the late 2010s). To prepare the library, the immunoSEQ multiplex PCR assay was applied. TCRdb re-hosts the immuneACCESS table, in-frame sequences only. Its copies lack some clones; in the studies checked, an unresolved V gene accounts for under half of them, and the cause for the rest is not known. The sample has about 100,000 clones on record, 91% of them singletons. The top ten clones comprise under 0.15% of the sample. The sequenced material came from CD4+ T cells sorted from blood. All receptors come from a human donor in good health.

The chain uses TRBV7-9 and TRBJ2-6; no clear D gene. Germline CDR1 SEHNR, CDR2 FQNEAQ (reference sequence). V lost 3 bases to trimming and J lost 2 bases, with 8 bases between them. This CDR3 region has 15 residues. The DNA of the CDR3 is TGTGCCAGCAGCTTGAGTCCCGCTGGGGCCAACGTCCTGACTTTC. It specifies CASSLSPAGANVLTF.

This sequence joins TRBV18 and TRBJ1-4, with TRBD1 matching 7 bases. The length of the CDR3 is 15 residues. The germline gives CDR1 KGHSH, CDR2 LQKENI. The ends lost 6 bases at V and 5 bases at J; junction bases unmatched: 9. The CDR3 sequence: CASSPGGAENEKLFF. For the CDR3, the DNA is TGTGCCAGCTCCCCAGGGGGGGCGGAGAATGAAAAACTGTTTTTT.

The gene calls are TRBV4-3 and TRBJ1-1; D unresolved. Germline V gene sequence: CDR1 LGHNA, CDR2 YSLEER. The CDR3 loop spans 15 amino acids. Deletions cut 1 base from V and 7 bases from J, with 16 bases between. CDR3 bases: TGCGCCAGCAGCCAAGTCGACGCTTCCGCGAGTGAAGCTTTCTTT. This translates into CASSQVDASASEAFF.

The CDR3 is CASSFQEGTSEAFF. CDR3 coding DNA: TGTGCCAGCAGCTTTCAGGAGGGGACTTCCGAAGCTTTCTTT. The chain joins TRBV7-2 to TRBJ1-1, with D possibly TRBD1 on 5 matching bases. The CDR3 is 14 amino acids. The germline V gene encodes CDR1 SGHTA and CDR2 FQGNSA. Trimming took off 3 bases at V and 8 bases at J, with 16 bases between the two ends. Full variable domain (remainder filled in from reference TRBV7-2 and TRBJ1-1): GAGVSQSPSNKVTEKGKDVELRCDPISGHTALYWYRQSLGQGLEFLIYFQGNSAPDKSGLPSDRFSAERTGGSVSTLTIQRTQQEDSAVYLCASSFQEGTSEAFFGQGTRLTVV.

The chain couples TRBV9 to TRBJ1-3; D unresolved. Germline CDR1 reads SGDLS; CDR2 reads YYNGEE. V lost 0 bases and J 2 bases, leaving 9 bases between the germline ends. The CDR3 is 15 residues long. DNA of the CDR3: TGTGCCAGCAGCGTAGGAGGATTCGCTGGAAACACCATATATTTT. The encoded protein is CASSVGGFAGNTIYF.

The gene calls are TRBV6-5 and TRBJ1-2, with no clear D. The length of the CDR3 is 14 residues. The V end was cut by 7 bases, the J end by 8 bases, with 20 bases between. Germline loops: CDR1 MNHEY, CDR2 SVGAGI. The CDR3, as DNA: TGTGCCAGCACCACAGATACCGGGAACGCAGGCTACACCTTC. Its translation: CASTTDTGNAGYTF.

The chain recombines TRBV7-2 with TRBJ1-1, with a weak D call TRBD1 (5 bases). Germline lookup yields CDR1 SGHTA and CDR2 FQGNSA. The CDR3 covers 15 residues. V was cut by 7 bases and J by 5 bases, with 20 bases left in between. CDR3 bases: TGTGCCAGCAACATAGACCCAGGGCGGGGGACTGAAGCTTTCTTT. This codes for CASNIDPGRGTEAFF.

The chain has TRBV9 and TRBJ1-5; no clear D. From germline, CDR1 is SGDLS and CDR2 YYNGEE. V shed 4 bases and J shed 3 bases, with 5 bases lying between them. The CDR3 covers 12 residues. The CDR3 DNA reads TGTGCCAGCAGCTCGAACAATCAGCCCCAGCATTTT. Protein product: CASSSNNQPQHF.

In DNA, the CDR3 is TGTGCCAGCAGTTTGCAGGGCTATGGCTACACCTTC. As protein: CASSLQGYGYTF. The chain links TRBV7-3 to TRBJ1-2; a weak D match, TRBD1 (5 bases). Germline values: CDR1 SGHTA, CDR2 FQGTGA. V dropped 6 bases and J dropped 4 bases, with 9 bases sitting between them. This CDR3 has 12 residues.